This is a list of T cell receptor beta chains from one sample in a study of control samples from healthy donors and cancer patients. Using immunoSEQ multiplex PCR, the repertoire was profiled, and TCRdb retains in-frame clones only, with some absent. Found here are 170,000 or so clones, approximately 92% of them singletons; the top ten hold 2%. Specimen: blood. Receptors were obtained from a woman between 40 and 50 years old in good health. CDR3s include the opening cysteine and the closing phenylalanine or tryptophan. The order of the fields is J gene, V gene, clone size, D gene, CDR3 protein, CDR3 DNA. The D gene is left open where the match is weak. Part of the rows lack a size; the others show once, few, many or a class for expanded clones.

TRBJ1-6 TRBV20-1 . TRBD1 CSASRLGQGNSPLHF TGCAGTGCTAGTAGGTTGGGACAGGGCAATTCACCCCTCCACTTT
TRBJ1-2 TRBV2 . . CASTSSGRASYTF TGTGCCAGCACCAGTTCAGGCAGGGCGAGCTACACCTTC
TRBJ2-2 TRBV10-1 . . CASSETGHTGELFF TGCGCCAGCAGTGAGACAGGGCACACCGGGGAGCTGTTTTTT
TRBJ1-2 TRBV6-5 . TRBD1 CASSLNRGINYGYTF TGTGCCAGCAGCCTTAACAGGGGGATTAACTATGGCTACACCTTC
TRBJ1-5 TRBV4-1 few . CASSHQLSNQPQHF TGCGCCAGCAGCCATCAACTGAGCAATCAGCCCCAGCATTTT
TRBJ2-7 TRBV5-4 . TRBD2 CASRPGLAGDYGQYF TGTGCCAGCAGGCCAGGACTAGCGGGGGACTACGGGCAGTACTTC
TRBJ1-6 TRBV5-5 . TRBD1 CASSSIMWQGESPLHF TGTGCCAGCAGCTCCATCATGTGGCAGGGGGAATCACCCCTCCACTTT
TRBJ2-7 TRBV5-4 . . CASSTAGAGLYEQYF TGTGCCAGCAGCACCGCAGGGGCGGGCTTGTACGAGCAGTACTTC
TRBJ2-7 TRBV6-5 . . CASSSTETGEQYF TGTGCCAGCAGTAGTACTGAAACGGGGGAGCAGTACTTC
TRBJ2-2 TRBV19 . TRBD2 CASRSGGAGTGELFF TGTGCCAGTAGGAGCGGGGGGGCCGGCACCGGGGAGCTGTTTTTT